This is a list of T cell receptor beta chains from one sample in a study of identical twins. TCRdb re-called the 5' RACE reads through MiXCR, storing one row per CDR3 protein. The sample lists 450,000 or so distinct CDR3 sequences, roughly 26% seen once, with 2.9% in the top ten. This sample also belongs to another study, concerning T cells expressing NK-cell markers.

The source material was CD4+ T cells sorted from blood. All receptors come from a woman between 18 and 29 years old in good health. Each CDR3 is given with its conserved first and last residue. A D gene is named only where the DNA matches it firmly. Not all rows give a size; the values are once, few, many and, for expanded clones, a class.

D gene	clone size	V gene	J gene	CDR3 DNA	CDR3 protein
.	few	TRBV7-2	TRBJ1-1	TGTGCCAGCAGCTTATTCCTGAGGAACACTGAAGCTTTCTTT	CASSLFLRNTEAFF
.	few	TRBV7-6	TRBJ1-2	TGTGCCAGCAGCTTACAGGGGATGGGCGGCTACACCTTC	CASSLQGMGGYTF
.	few	TRBV6-1	TRBJ2-4	TGTGCCAGCACACAGAGATTGAGTCAGTACTTC	CASTQRLSQYF
.	few	TRBV20-1	TRBJ1-5	TGCAGTGCTAGAGACACCAATCAGCCCCAGCATTTT	CSARDTNQPQHF
TRBD2	.	TRBV7-9	TRBJ2-1	TGTGCCAGCAGTCCTAGTTGGCGGGGGGCCGTCAATGAGCAGTTCTTC	CASSPSWRGAVNEQFF
TRBD2	few	TRBV7-3	TRBJ2-3	TGTGCCAGCAGCCTAGGAATAGCGGGGGGGAATACGCAGTATTTT	CASSLGIAGGNTQYF
.	.	TRBV5-5	TRBJ1-4	TGTGCCAGCAGGGGGACACCCGCAACTAATGAAAAACTGTTTTTT	CASRGTPATNEKLFF
.	.	TRBV7-2	TRBJ2-3	TGTGCCAGCAGCCCCGGGCTGGAAGGCGATACGCAGTATTTT	CASSPGLEGDTQYF
.	few	TRBV20-1	TRBJ2-1	TGCAGTGCTCGTACACAGGGAAAGGGTGAGCAGTTCTTC	CSARTQGKGEQFF
.	few	TRBV5-1	TRBJ2-1	TGCGCCAGCAGCTTGGGGGCGGCTACAAATGAGCAGTTCTTC	CASSLGAATNEQFF
.	few	TRBV12-3/TRBV12-4	TRBJ2-7	TGTGCCAGCAGCAAATTAGGCCGGGGAGGGGGGTACGAGCAGTACTTC	CASSKLGRGGGYEQYF